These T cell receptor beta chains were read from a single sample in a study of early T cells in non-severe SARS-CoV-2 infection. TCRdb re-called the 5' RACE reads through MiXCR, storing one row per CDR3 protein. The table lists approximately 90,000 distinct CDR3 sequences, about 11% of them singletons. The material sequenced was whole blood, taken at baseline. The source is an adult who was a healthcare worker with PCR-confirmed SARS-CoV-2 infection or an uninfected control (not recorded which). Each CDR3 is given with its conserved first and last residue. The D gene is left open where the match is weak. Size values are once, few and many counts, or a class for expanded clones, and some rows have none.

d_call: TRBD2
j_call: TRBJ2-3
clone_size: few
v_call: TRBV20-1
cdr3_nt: TGCAGTGCTACGGGACTAGCGGGAGAAGGCACAGATACGCAGTATTTT
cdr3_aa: CSATGLAGEGTDTQYF

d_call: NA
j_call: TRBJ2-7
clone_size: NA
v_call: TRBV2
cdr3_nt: TGTGCCAGCAGTGAAGCTGTGTACGAGCAGTACTTC
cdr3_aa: CASSEAVYEQYF

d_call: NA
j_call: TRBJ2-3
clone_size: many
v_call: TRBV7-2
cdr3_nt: TGTGCCAGCAGCTTTAGGGGCACAGATACGCAGTATTTT
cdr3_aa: CASSFRGTDTQYF

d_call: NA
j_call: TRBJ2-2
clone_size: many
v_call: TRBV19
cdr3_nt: TGTGCCAGTAGTGCGATTGTTAGGACCGGGGAGCTGTTTTTT
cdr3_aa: CASSAIVRTGELFF

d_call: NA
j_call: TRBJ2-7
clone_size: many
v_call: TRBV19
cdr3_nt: TGTGCCAGTAGTACAGAGCCCAACGAGCAGTACTTC
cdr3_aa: CASSTEPNEQYF

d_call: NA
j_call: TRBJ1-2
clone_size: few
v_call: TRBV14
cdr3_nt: TGTGCCAGCAGCCTTAGGCTGGGGGAATTGAACTATGGCTACACCTTC
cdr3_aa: CASSLRLGELNYGYTF

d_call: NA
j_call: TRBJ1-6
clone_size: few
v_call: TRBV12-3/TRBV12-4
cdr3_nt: TGTGCCAGCAGTTTAGACGCCGGTAATTCACCCCTCCACTTT
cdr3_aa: CASSLDAGNSPLHF

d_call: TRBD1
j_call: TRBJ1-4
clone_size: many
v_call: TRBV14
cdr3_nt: TGTGCCAGCAGCAAAGGGACAGCAACTAATGAAAAACTGTTTTTT
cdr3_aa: CASSKGTATNEKLFF

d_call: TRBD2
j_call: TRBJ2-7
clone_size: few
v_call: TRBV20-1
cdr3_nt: TGCAGTGCTAGAGATGGGACTAGTTGGTACGAGCAGTACTTC
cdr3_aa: CSARDGTSWYEQYF

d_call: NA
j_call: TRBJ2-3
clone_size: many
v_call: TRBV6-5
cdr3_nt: TGTGCCAGCAGTCGTGGCAGGGTCACAGATACGCAGTATTTT
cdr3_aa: CASSRGRVTDTQYF

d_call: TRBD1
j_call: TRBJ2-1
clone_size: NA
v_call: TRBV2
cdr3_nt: TGTACCAGCATCCGGGGACAGGGGGAGAATGAGCAGTTCTTC
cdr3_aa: CTSIRGQGENEQFF

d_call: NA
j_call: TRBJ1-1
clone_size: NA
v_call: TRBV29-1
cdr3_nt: TGCAGCGCCCAACAATCCATGAACACTGAAGCTTTCTTT
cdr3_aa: CSAQQSMNTEAFF

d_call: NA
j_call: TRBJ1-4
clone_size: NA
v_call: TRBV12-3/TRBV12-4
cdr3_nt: TGTGCCAGCAGTTTACGGAGGCAGGATGAGAAACTGTTTTTT
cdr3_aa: CASSLRRQDEKLFF

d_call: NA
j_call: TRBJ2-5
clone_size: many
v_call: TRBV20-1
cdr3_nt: TGCAGTGCTAGAGATCTCAGAGAAGTCGAGACCCAGTACTTC
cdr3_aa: CSARDLREVETQYF

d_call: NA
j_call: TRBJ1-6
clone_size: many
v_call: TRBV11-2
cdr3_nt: TGTGCCAGCAGCACCCTGCGGCAGGGGAGTTCACCCCTCCACTTT
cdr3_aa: CASSTLRQGSSPLHF

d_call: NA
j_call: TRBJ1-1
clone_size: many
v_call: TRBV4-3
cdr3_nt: TGCGCCAGCAGCCAAGAGGCAGGGCGAACTGAAGCTTTCTTT
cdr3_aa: CASSQEAGRTEAFF

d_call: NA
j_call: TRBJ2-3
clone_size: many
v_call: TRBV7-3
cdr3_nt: TGTGCCAGCAGCTTAGGAGTGGGGAGAGTTAGCACAGATACGCAGTATTTT
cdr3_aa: CASSLGVGRVSTDTQYF

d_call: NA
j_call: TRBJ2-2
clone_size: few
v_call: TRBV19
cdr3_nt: TGTGCCAGTAGTCTCACCCTTTCCGGGACTCTAGCGGGGGAGCTGTTTTTT
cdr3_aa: CASSLTLSGTLAGELFF

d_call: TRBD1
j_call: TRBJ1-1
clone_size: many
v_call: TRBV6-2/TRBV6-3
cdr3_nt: TGTGCCAGCACCACTCACCTTCGGGACAGGGCGAACACTGAAGCTTTCTTT
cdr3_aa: CASTTHLRDRANTEAFF

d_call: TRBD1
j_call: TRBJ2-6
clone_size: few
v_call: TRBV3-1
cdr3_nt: TGTGCCAGCAGCCAAGGACAGGGTGGCTCTGGGGCCAACGTCCTGACTTTC
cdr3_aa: CASSQGQGGSGANVLTF

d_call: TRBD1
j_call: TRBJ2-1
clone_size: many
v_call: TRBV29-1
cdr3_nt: TGCAGCGTTGGACAGGGGGCTTACAATGAGCAGTTCTTC
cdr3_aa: CSVGQGAYNEQFF

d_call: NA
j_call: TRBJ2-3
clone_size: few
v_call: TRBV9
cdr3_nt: TGTGCCAGCAGCCTAGACTACACAGATACGCAGTATTTT
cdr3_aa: CASSLDYTDTQYF

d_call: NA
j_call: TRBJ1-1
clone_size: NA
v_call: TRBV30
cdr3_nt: TGTGCCTGGAGTCCCGTAGGGATCACTGAAGCTTTCTTT
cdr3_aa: CAWSPVGITEAFF

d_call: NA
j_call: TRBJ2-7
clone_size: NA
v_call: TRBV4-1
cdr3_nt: TGCGCCAGCAGCCCCCCCGCGTTCGAGCAGTACTTC
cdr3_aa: CASSPPAFEQYF

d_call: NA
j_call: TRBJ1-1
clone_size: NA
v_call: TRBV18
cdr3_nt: TGTGCCAGCTCACCCCAGGCAGGAATGAACACTGAAGCTTTCTTT
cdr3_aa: CASSPQAGMNTEAFF

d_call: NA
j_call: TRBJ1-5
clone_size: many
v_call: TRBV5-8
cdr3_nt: TGTGCCAGCAGCTCGTGGACAGCTCGCAATCAGCCCCAGCATTTT
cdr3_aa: CASSSWTARNQPQHF

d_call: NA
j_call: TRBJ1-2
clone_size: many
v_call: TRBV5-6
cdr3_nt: TGTGCCAGCAGCTTGGTTGGCAGAAACTATGGCTACACCTTC
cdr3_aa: CASSLVGRNYGYTF

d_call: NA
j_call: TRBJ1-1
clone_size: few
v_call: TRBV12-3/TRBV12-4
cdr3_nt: TGTGCCAGCAGTTCTGCAGGGGTCGGGAACACTGAAGCTTTCTTT
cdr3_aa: CASSSAGVGNTEAFF

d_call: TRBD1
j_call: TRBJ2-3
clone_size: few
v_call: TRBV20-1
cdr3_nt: TGCAGTGCTAGAGATCCCCTGACAGGGGTGGGGGATACGCAGTATTTT
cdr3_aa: CSARDPLTGVGDTQYF

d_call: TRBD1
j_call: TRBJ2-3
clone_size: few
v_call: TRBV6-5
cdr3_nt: TGTGCCAGCAGCTCAGACAGGGGCTGGACAGATACGCAGTATTTT
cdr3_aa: CASSSDRGWTDTQYF

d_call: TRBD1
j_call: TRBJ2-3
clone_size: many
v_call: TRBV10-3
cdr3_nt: TGTGCCATCAGTGAGTCGTGGGGACAGAACACAGATACGCAGTATTTT
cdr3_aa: CAISESWGQNTDTQYF

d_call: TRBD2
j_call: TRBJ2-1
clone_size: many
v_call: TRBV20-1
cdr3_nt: TGCAGTGCTCTTGGACTAGCGGGAGTAGGGTCCTACAATGAGCAGTTCTTC
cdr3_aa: CSALGLAGVGSYNEQFF

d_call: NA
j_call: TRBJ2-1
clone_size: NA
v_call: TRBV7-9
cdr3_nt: TGTGCCAGCAGCTTACTCACTAGGGGATGGCAGTTCTTC
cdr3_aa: CASSLLTRGWQFF

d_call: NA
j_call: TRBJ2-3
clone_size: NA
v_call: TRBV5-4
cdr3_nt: TGTGCCAGCAGTTCGAGGGCAGATACGCAGTATTTT
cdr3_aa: CASSSRADTQYF

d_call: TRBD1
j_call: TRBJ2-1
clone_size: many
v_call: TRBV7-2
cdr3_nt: TGTGCCAGCAGCCTATGGACAGGGAACAATGAGCAGTTCTTC
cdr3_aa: CASSLWTGNNEQFF

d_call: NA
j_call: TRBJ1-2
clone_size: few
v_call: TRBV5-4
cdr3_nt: TGTGCCAGCACGTTTGCAGGACTCCTAAACTATGGCTACACCTTC
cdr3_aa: CASTFAGLLNYGYTF

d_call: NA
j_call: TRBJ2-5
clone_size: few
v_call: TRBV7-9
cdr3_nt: TGTGCCAGCAGCCGAGACTCTAGCGCGGAGACCCAGTACTTC
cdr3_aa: CASSRDSSAETQYF

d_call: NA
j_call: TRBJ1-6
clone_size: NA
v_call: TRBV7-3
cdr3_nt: TGTGCCAGCAGCTTAAGTGGGACACCACCCCTCCACTTT
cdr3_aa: CASSLSGTPPLHF

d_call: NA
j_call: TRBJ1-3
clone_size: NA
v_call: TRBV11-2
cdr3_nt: TGTGCCAGCAGCTTACTACGGGCGGACACCATATATTTT
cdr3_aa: CASSLLRADTIYF

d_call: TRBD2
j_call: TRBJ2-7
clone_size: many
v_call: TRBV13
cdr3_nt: TGTGCCAGCAGCTCCCGGACTAGCGGCACCTACGAGCAGTACTTC
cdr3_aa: CASSSRTSGTYEQYF

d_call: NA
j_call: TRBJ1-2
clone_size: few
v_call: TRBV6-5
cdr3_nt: TGTGCCAGCAGTCGTAGAATGGATCGCGGCTATGGCTACACCTTC
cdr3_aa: CASSRRMDRGYGYTF